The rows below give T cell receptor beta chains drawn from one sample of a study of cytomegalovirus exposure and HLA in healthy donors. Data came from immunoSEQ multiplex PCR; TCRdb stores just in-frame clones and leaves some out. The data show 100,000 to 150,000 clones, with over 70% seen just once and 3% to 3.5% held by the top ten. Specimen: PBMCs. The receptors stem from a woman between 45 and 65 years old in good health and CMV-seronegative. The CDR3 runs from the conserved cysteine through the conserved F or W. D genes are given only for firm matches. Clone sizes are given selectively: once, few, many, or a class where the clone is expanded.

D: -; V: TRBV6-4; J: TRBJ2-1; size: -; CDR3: CASSDSAGSYNEQFF; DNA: TGTGCCAGCAGTGACTCGGCGGGCTCCTACAATGAGCAGTTCTTC
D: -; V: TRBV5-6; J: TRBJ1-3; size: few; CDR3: CASSTYWSSGNTIYF; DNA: TGTGCCAGCAGCACCTATTGGAGCTCTGGAAACACCATATATTTT
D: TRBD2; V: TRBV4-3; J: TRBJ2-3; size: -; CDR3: CASSDILAPSGATDTQYF; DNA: TGCGCCAGCAGCGACATACTTGCCCCCAGCGGGGCCACAGATACGCAGTATTTT
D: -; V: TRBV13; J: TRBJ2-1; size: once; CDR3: CASSATGWERRTENNEQFF; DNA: TGTGCCAGCAGCGCGACGGGGTGGGAGCGGAGGACCGAGAACAATGAGCAGTTCTTC
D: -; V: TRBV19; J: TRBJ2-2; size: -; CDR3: CASSARVANTGELFF; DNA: TGTGCCAGTAGTGCCAGGGTTGCGAACACCGGGGAGCTGTTTTTT
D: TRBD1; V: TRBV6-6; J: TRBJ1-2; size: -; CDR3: CAILDPGTDYGYTF; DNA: TGTGCCATCCTAGACCCCGGGACAGACTATGGCTACACCTTC
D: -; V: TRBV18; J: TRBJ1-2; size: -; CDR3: CASSPSNGGYTF; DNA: TGTGCCAGCTCACCAAGCAACGGGGGCTACACCTTC
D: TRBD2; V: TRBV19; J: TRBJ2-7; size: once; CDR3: CASSKGGDRNEQYF; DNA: TGTGCCAGTAGTAAGGGAGGGGATCGAAACGAGCAGTACTTC
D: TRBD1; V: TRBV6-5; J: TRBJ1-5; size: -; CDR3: CASSSRQGSNQPQHF; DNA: TGTGCCAGCAGTTCGCGACAGGGCAGCAATCAGCCCCAGCATTTT
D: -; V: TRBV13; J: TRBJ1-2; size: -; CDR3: CASSLGGHLYGYTF; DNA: TGTGCCAGCAGCTTAGGGGGACACCTCTATGGCTACACCTTC
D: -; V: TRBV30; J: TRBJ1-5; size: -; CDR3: CAWSVARGDQPQHF; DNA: TGTGCCTGGAGTGTGGCTCGCGGCGATCAGCCCCAGCATTTT
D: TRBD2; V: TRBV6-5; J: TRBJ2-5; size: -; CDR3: CASSLLAGSGETQYF; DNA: TGTGCCAGCAGCTTACTAGCGGGAAGTGGAGAGACCCAGTACTTC
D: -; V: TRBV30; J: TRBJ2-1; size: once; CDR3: CAWRPQRRASERNNEQFF; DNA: TGTGCCTGGAGGCCCCAACGACGGGCTAGCGAGAGAAACAATGAGCAGTTCTTC
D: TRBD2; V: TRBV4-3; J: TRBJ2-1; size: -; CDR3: CASSLASGRGPAQFF; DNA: TGCGCCAGCAGCCTGGCTAGCGGGAGGGGGCCGGCGCAGTTCTTC
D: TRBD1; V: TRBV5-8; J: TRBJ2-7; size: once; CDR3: CASSLTGVEQYF; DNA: TGTGCCAGCAGCTTGACAGGGGTCGAGCAGTACTTC
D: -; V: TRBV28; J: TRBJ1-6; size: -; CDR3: CASSLALQGAGSPLHF; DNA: TGTGCCAGCAGTTTAGCCCTACAGGGAGCTGGTTCACCCCTCCACTTT
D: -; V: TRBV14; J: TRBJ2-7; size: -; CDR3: CASSQVRGSEQYF; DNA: TGTGCCAGCAGCCAAGTGAGGGGGTCCGAGCAGTACTTC
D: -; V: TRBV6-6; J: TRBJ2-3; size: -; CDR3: CASHKGDTPTDTQYF; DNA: TGTGCCAGCCACAAGGGAGACACTCCCACAGATACGCAGTATTTT
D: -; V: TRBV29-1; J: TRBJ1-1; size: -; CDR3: CSVERAQDTEAFF; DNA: TGCAGCGTTGAGCGGGCGCAGGACACTGAAGCTTTCTTT
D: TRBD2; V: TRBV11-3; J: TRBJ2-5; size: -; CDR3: CASSYSGTSGGAETQYF; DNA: TGTGCCAGCAGCTATTCCGGGACTAGCGGCGGGGCAGAGACCCAGTACTTC
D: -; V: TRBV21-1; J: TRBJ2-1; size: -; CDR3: CASSTKDSVNEQFF; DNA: TGTGCCAGCAGCACTAAAGACTCAGTCAATGAGCAGTTCTTC
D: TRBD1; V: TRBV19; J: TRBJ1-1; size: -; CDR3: CASSDRTGMNTEAFF; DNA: TGTGCCAGTAGTGACCGGACAGGGATGAACACTGAAGCTTTCTTT
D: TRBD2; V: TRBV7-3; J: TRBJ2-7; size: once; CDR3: CASSLRLAGAGYEQYF; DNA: TGTGCCAGCAGCTTAAGACTAGCGGGAGCTGGTTACGAGCAGTACTTC
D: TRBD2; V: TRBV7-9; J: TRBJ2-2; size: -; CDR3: CASSLSGLAGTGELFF; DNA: TGTGCCAGCAGCTTATCAGGACTAGCGGGAACCGGGGAGCTGTTTTTT
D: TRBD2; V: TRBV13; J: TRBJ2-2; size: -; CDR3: CASSPWGAGGYTGELFF; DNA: TGTGCCAGCAGCCCGTGGGGTGCGGGAGGATACACCGGGGAGCTGTTTTTT
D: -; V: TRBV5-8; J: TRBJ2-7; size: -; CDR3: CASSAQLDPYEQYF; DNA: TGTGCCAGCAGCGCCCAGCTAGACCCCTACGAGCAGTACTTC
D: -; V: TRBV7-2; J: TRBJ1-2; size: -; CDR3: CASSLDSYGYTF; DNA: TGTGCCAGCAGCCTGGACAGCTATGGCTACACCTTC
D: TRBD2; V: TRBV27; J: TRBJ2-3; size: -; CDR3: CASSLSFRLAGGPPTQYF; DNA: TGTGCCAGCAGTTTATCGTTTAGACTAGCGGGAGGGCCCCCGACGCAGTATTTT
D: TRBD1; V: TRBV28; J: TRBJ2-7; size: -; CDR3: CASSIAGGNYEQYF; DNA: TGTGCCAGCAGTATCGCAGGGGGTAACTACGAGCAGTACTTC
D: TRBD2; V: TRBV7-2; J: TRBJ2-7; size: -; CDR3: CASSPGLTTAQYF; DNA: TGTGCCAGCAGCCCGGGACTAACTACGGCGCAGTACTTC
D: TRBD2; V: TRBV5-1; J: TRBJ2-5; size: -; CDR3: CASSLGGGQETQYF; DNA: TGCGCCAGCAGCCTTGGGGGGGGACAAGAGACCCAGTACTTC
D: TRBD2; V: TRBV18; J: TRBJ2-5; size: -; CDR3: CASSRRTSGWERETQYF; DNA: TGTGCCAGCTCACGCCGGACTAGCGGGTGGGAACGGGAGACCCAGTACTTC
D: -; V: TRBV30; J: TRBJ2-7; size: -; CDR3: CAWSAGTPPDEQYF; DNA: TGTGCCTGGAGCGCCGGGACTCCTCCCGACGAGCAGTACTTC
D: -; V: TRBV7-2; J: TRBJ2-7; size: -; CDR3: CASSPFRQTYEQYF; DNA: TGTGCCAGCAGCCCATTCCGACAGACCTACGAGCAGTACTTC
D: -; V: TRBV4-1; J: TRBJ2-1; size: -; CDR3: CASSHSGGSYNEQFF; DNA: TGCGCCAGCAGCCATAGCGGAGGCTCCTACAATGAGCAGTTCTTC
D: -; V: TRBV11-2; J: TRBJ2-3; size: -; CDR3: CASSLGLASDTQYF; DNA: TGTGCCAGCAGCTTAGGGCTAGCGTCAGATACGCAGTATTTT
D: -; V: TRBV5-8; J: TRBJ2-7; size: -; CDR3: CASSLGPGNYEQYF; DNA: TGTGCCAGCAGCTTGGGACCAGGGAACTACGAGCAGTACTTC